The clone carrying this TCR beta chain was counted ten times or more. Antigen specificity is unknown. Unique molecular identifiers were attached to individual cDNA molecules during library preparation. TCRdb independently ran MiXCR on the RACE reads; one entry per CDR3 protein. The sample carries tens of thousands of distinct CDR3 sequences, 3.7% recorded once. V dropped 3 bases and J dropped 0 bases, with 11 bases sitting between them. The CDR3 is 16 amino acids. CDR1 is KGHSH, CDR2 LQKENI, per germline. This entry belongs to a study of human T cells and chemical hapten exposure. Study in general: Per-sample variation in TCR yield stemmed mainly from small pooled library volume differences.

Broader study findings: Among TCRs, those above 1 in 1000 frequency were unaffected by DPC sensitization.

The time point here: healthy volunteer bleed at 6 weeks. The total RNA was obtained from whole blood that was not fractionated. The sequence was obtained from a human donor in good health. Some clones in this sample may be carry-over from other donors' samples. Sequenced sample: whole blood. The V gene is TRBV18, the J gene TRBJ2-2; unclear D gene. The CDR3 bases are TGTGCCAGCTCACCCCGGACCCTGCCGAACACCGGGGAGCTGTTTTTT. Its translation is CASSPRTLPNTGELFF.